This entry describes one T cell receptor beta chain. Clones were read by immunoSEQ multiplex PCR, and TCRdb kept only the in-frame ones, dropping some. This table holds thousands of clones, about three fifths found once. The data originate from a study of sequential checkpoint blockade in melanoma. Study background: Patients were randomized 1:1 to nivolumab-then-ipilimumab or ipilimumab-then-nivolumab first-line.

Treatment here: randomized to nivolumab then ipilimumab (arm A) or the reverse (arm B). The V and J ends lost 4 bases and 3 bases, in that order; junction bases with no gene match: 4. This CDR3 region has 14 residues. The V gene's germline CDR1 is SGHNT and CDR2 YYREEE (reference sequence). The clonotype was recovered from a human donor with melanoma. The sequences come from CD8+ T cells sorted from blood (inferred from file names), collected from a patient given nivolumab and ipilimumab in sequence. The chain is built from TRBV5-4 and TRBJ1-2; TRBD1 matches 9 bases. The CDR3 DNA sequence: TGTGCCAGCAGCCTTAGACAGGGGGACTATGGCTACACCTTC. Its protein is CASSLRQGDYGYTF.